Listed here are 31 T cell receptor beta chains from one sample, sequenced in a study of early T cells in non-severe SARS-CoV-2 infection (dated by TCRdb to the early 2020s). The protocol used for the library was 5' RACE. For sequencing, a NextSeq 500 was employed. TCRdb reworked the public reads: Q25 trimming with fastp, MiXCR clone assembly, productive beta chains retained. Each entry is one CDR3 protein sequence, shown with its most common DNA and genes. For this sample there are about 64,000 distinct CDR3 sequences; around 10% appear just once. In total, the top ten clones hold 2.9% of the sample. This specimen consisted of whole blood, obtained at baseline. Receptors were obtained from an adult who was a healthcare worker with PCR-confirmed SARS-CoV-2 infection or an uninfected control (not recorded which).

In its sample, this clonotype was seen many times. This sequence joins TRBV6-6 and TRBJ1-2; D gene ambiguous. The CDR3 is 14 residues long. V was clipped by 6 bases and J by 4 bases, with 15 bases between them. Looked up from germline, CDR1 is MNHNY and CDR2 is SVGAGI (reference sequence). The CDR3 protein is CASSLGRKFYGYTF. CDR3 nucleotide sequence: TGTGCCAGCAGCCTAGGCAGGAAGTTCTATGGCTACACCTTC.

This clonotype was recorded a few times. This chain links TRBV9 with TRBJ1-2, with D unclear. The CDR3 extends over 13 amino acids. The V gene's germline CDR1 is SGDLS and CDR2 YYNGEE. The germline V and J ends were trimmed by 0 bases and 5 bases, with 8 bases remaining between them. The CDR3 bases are TGTGCCAGCAGCGTAGGCTACTCATATGGCTACACCTTC. Its translation is CASSVGYSYGYTF.

The chain carries TRBV6-6 and TRBJ1-4; D gene unclear. This CDR3 comprises 11 residues. Between the trimmed V and J ends, which lost 2 bases and 5 bases, there was a span of 0 bases. The germline gives CDR1 MNHNY, CDR2 SVGAGI (reference sequence). This CDR3 reads CASSYNEKLFF. CDR3 nucleotide sequence: TGTGCCAGCAGTTACAATGAAAAACTGTTTTTT.

This clonotype showed up just a few times. The rearrangement uses TRBV5-4 and TRBJ2-3, with D unclear. Germline V lookup: CDR1 SGHNT, CDR2 YYREEE (reference sequence). This CDR3 is built from 14 residues. V was shortened by 4 bases and J by 2 bases, with 11 bases between the two germline ends. CDR3 bases: TGTGCCAGCAGCCCACCCGGTATCACAGATACGCAGTATTTT. Translated: CASSPPGITDTQYF.

The rearrangement uses TRBV7-9 and TRBJ2-7; 11 bases are shared with TRBD1. Trimming cost V 4 bases and J 4 bases; bases outside gene matches: 6. Germline loops: CDR1 SEHNR, CDR2 FQNEAQ (reference sequence). This CDR3 is built from 15 residues. In DNA form, the CDR3 reads TGTGCCAGCAGCTCACTCCGGGACAGGGGGTACGAGCAGTACTTC. Its translation is CASSSLRDRGYEQYF.

This chain joins TRBV27 and TRBJ2-6; tentative D call: TRBD1 (5 bases). This CDR3 is 18 amino acids long. Germline V gene data show CDR1 as MNHEY and CDR2 as SMNVEV (reference sequence). V lost 4 bases and J 0 bases, leaving 16 bases between the germline ends. The CDR3 DNA follows: TGTGCCAGCAGTTCCGTACAGGCCTATCGCTCTGGGGCCAACGTCCTGACTTTC. This translates into CASSSVQAYRSGANVLTF.

This clonotype was seen more than once but under ten times. The chain links TRBV20-1 to TRBJ2-7; 12 bases are a match to TRBD1. V dropped 1 base and J dropped 6; count of bases not matched to a gene: 10. This CDR3 contains 16 residues. From germline, CDR1 is DFQATT and CDR2 SNEGSKA (reference sequence). The CDR3 protein is CSARGAPGQGAGEQYF. DNA for the CDR3: TGCAGTGCTAGAGGGGCCCCGGGACAGGGGGCTGGCGAGCAGTACTTC.

This clonotype has just a few counts. V and J are TRBV29-1 and TRBJ2-4; D gene ambiguous. Trimming left V 6 bases short and J 0 bases short, with 12 bases between. The CDR3 is 14 residues long. Germline V lookup: CDR1 SQVTM, CDR2 ANQGSEA. CDR3 sequence: CSVADRLAKNIQYF. DNA for the CDR3: TGCAGCGTCGCCGACCGATTAGCCAAAAACATTCAGTACTTC. The variable domain in full, completed from reference TRBV29-1 and TRBJ2-4, reads SAVISQKPSRDICQRGTSLTIQCQVDSQVTMMFWYRQQPGQSLTLIATANQGSEATYESGFVIDKFPISRPNLTFSTLTVSNMSPEDSSIYLCSVADRLAKNIQYFGAGTRLSVL.

This clonotype was observed a handful of times. The chain has TRBV12-3 or TRBV12-4 and TRBJ1-1; D is unresolved. There are 12 residues in the CDR3. V gave up 2 bases and J gave up 4 bases, with 5 bases separating them. The CDR3 DNA reads TGTGCCAGCAGTTTACTGGGCACTGAAGCTTTCTTT. Encoded protein: CASSLLGTEAFF.

This chain links TRBV7-2 with TRBJ1-6; D call uncertain. The CDR3 loop spans 15 amino acids. Germline V CDR1 and CDR2: SGHTA, FQGNSA. Trimming left V 1 base short and J 9 bases short, with 13 bases between. CDR3 DNA sequence: TGTGCCAGCAGCTTAGGGGGTGCCCGAATTTCACCCCTCCACTTT. Translated, it gives CASSLGGARISPLHF.

This clonotype has just a few counts. The chain couples TRBV2 to TRBJ2-2; D gene ambiguous. Trimming pared 6 bases from V and 7 bases from J, leaving 6 bases between. This CDR3 has 11 residues. CDR1 SNHLY and CDR2 FYNNEI come from the germline V gene. CDR3 bases: TGTGCCAGCAGCATTATCGGGGAGCTGTTTTTT. Amino acids: CASSIIGELFF.

This clonotype was observed a handful of times. The chain employs TRBV11-3 and TRBJ2-7, with TRBD1 as a possible D gene (5 bases). The CDR3 spans 13 residues. Germline V lookup: CDR1 SGHNT, CDR2 YENEEA. The germline V and J ends were trimmed by 3 bases and 8 bases, with 14 bases remaining between them. CDR3 loop: CASSLSGATKQYF. The CDR3 DNA follows: TGTGCCAGCAGCTTGAGTGGGGCAACGAAGCAGTACTTC.

The V call is TRBV20-1, the J call TRBJ1-5; D may be TRBD1 (6 bases). Trimming shortened V by 0 bases and J by 4 bases, and 13 bases separated the two germline ends. This CDR3 is built from 15 residues. CDR1 DFQATT and CDR2 SNEGSKA come from the germline V gene (reference sequence). The CDR3 sequence: CSAREGQGRNQPQHF. CDR3 coding DNA: TGCAGTGCTAGAGAGGGGCAGGGGCGGAATCAGCCCCAGCATTTT.

The V and J genes are TRBV11-2 and TRBJ2-7; 8 nucleotides match TRBD1. Germline-derived CDR1 and CDR2 are SGHAT and FQNNGV. CDR3 length equals 13 residues. V shed 5 bases and J 3 bases; nucleotides not matched to a gene: 3. In DNA, the CDR3 is TGTGCCAGCAGCCGGACAGGGAACTACGAGCAGTACTTC. Translating it yields CASSRTGNYEQYF.

This clonotype was picked up a small number of times. V and J are TRBV12-3 or TRBV12-4 and TRBJ2-7, with D perhaps TRBD2 (6 bases). V was pared by 3 bases and J by 3 bases, with 9 bases between. The CDR3 sequence is 13 residues long. CDR3 bases: TGTGCCAGCAGTTTCGTGGGGGGCTACGAGCAGTACTTC. Translation gives CASSFVGGYEQYF.

This clonotype was recorded many times. CDR3 amino acids: CASSAGQPNSPLHF. CDR3 sequence (DNA): TGTGCCAGCAGCGCGGGACAGCCTAATTCACCCCTCCACTTT. J is TRBJ1-6 and V is TRBV7-8, with TRBD1 identical over 7 bases. The CDR3 runs 14 residues. V gave up 5 bases and J gave up 6 bases; unmatched junction bases: 4. Germline CDR1 and CDR2: SGHVS and FQNEAQ. Complete variable domain (other parts from reference TRBV7-8 and TRBJ1-6): GAGVSQSPRYKVAKRGQDVALRCDPISGHVSLFWYQQALGQGPEFLTYFQNEAQLDKSGLPSDRFFAERPEGSVSTLKIQRTQQEDSAVYLCASSAGQPNSPLHFGNGTRLTVT.

This clonotype appeared a few times. The chain uses TRBV11-3 and TRBJ2-3, with 7 bases identical to TRBD2. Losses at the gene ends were 3 bases for V and 0 bases for J; bases not matched to a gene: 3. Germline CDR1 SGHNT, CDR2 YENEEA. This CDR3 has 15 residues. The chain's CDR3 is CASSFSGESTDTQYF. Here the CDR3 DNA reads TGTGCCAGCAGCTTCAGCGGGGAGAGCACAGATACGCAGTATTTT.

This clonotype was detected only a few times. The chain recombines TRBV7-9 with TRBJ1-4, with D maybe TRBD1 (6 bases). Germline V gene sequence: CDR1 SEHNR, CDR2 FQNEAQ (reference sequence). CDR3 length equals 15 residues. Trimming left V 3 bases short and J 6 bases short, with 14 bases between. The CDR3 coding sequence is TGTGCCAGCAGCTTGAGACTGGACAGCCATGAAAAACTGTTTTTT. Amino acid sequence: CASSLRLDSHEKLFF. Combining the CDR3 with reference TRBV7-9 and TRBJ1-4 gives the whole variable domain DTGVSQNPRHKITKRGQNVTFRCDPISEHNRLYWYRQTLGQGPEFLTYFQNEAQLEKSRLLSDRFSAERPKGSFSTLEIQRTEQGDSAMYLCASSLRLDSHEKLFFGSGTQLSVL.

In this sample, this clonotype turned up a few times. J is TRBJ1-3 and V is TRBV7-2; 8 bases are a match to TRBD1. V was pared by 2 bases and J by 3 bases, with 9 bases of the junction left unmatched. There are 17 residues in the CDR3. Germline V gene data show CDR1 as SGHTA and CDR2 as FQGNSA. CDR3 nucleotides: TGTGCCAGCAGCTTATGGGGGACAGGATCGAGTGGAAACACCATATATTTT. Translation gives CASSLWGTGSSGNTIYF.

The V gene is TRBV5-1, the J gene TRBJ2-7; 8 bases are shared with TRBD1. Per the germline V gene, CDR1 is SGHRS and CDR2 is YFSETQ. With 7 bases clipped from V and 3 bases from J, the junction kept 6 bases outside the gene matches. The CDR3 sequence is 13 residues long. The CDR3 DNA follows: TGCGCCAGCGCGACAGGGGTTGACTACGAGCAGTACTTC. It encodes CASATGVDYEQYF.

The chain is built from TRBV18 and TRBJ1-5, with D maybe TRBD1 (6 bases). The CDR3 covers 17 residues. Looked up from germline, CDR1 is KGHSH and CDR2 is LQKENI. Trimming took off 3 bases at V and 2 bases at J, with 17 bases between the two ends. CDR3 loop: CASSPMRQERGNQPQHF. The CDR3 DNA follows: TGTGCCAGCTCACCGATGAGACAGGAGAGGGGCAATCAGCCCCAGCATTTT.

This clonotype showed up just a few times. CDR3 sequence: CASSNRQHYGYTF. The CDR3, as DNA: TGTGCCAGCAGTAATAGACAGCACTATGGCTACACCTTC. This chain uses TRBV12-3 or TRBV12-4 with TRBJ1-2; D possibly corresponds to TRBD1 (5 bases). The CDR3 runs 13 residues. The V end lost 5 bases, the J end lost 3 bases, and 10 bases lay between the germline ends.

This clonotype turned up a few times. The rearrangement links TRBV29-1 to TRBJ1-2; no definite D call. The CDR3 consists of 13 residues. V was pared by 1 base and J by 2 bases, with 8 bases between. Germline V CDR1 and CDR2: SQVTM, ANQGSEA. CDR3 DNA: TGCAGCGTTGAAGCGCGGGCGAACTATGGCTACACCTTC. Encoded protein: CSVEARANYGYTF.

The sample holds a few counts of this clonotype. V and J are TRBV6-5 and TRBJ1-1; 12 bases map to TRBD1. The CDR3 is 18 amino acids. Germline V CDR1 and CDR2: MNHEY, SVGAGI. The trim removed 0 bases at V and 7 bases at J, leaving 12 bases unmatched. The CDR3 coding sequence is TGTGCCAGCAGTTACTCGTTAAAATTTGGGACAGGGGGCTTTGAAGCTTTCTTT. Translation gives CASSYSLKFGTGGFEAFF.

This chain uses TRBV20-1 with TRBJ2-7, with 7 nucleotides matching TRBD2. The CDR3 is 11 amino acids. The junction had 7 bases not matched to a gene; V was cut back by 5 bases and J by 9 bases. From germline, CDR1 is DFQATT and CDR2 SNEGSKA (reference sequence). DNA for the CDR3: TGCAGTGCTGGGGGGGGTTCCGTGCAGTACTTC. Amino acid sequence: CSAGGGSVQYF.

This clonotype was picked up a small number of times. V and J are TRBV12-3 or TRBV12-4 and TRBJ1-2; D is unclear. The CDR3 sequence is 11 residues long. V lost 3 bases and J 6 bases, leaving 5 bases between the germline ends. CDR3 in amino acids: CASSFGDGYTF. In DNA form, the CDR3 reads TGTGCCAGCAGTTTCGGAGATGGCTACACCTTC.

There are many counts of this clonotype. This chain links TRBV19 with TRBJ2-2; D might be TRBD1 (5 bases). Germline V lookup: CDR1 LNHDA, CDR2 SQIVND (reference sequence). The CDR3 totals 15 residues. V gave up 3 bases and J gave up 6 bases, with 14 bases separating them. In nucleotides, the CDR3 is TGTGCCAGTAGTATTCAGGGTTCGACTGCCGGGGAGCTGTTTTTT. This sequence encodes CASSIQGSTAGELFF.

This clonotype has a count of ten or more. This chain joins TRBV21-1 and TRBJ1-2; the table's D call TRBD1 went unverified against the DNA. TRBV21-1 is a listed pseudogene. CDR3 size: 15 residues. The chain's CDR3 is CASSRRTGEGNGYTF. DNA for the CDR3: TGTGCCAGCAGCAGGCGGACAGGTGAGGGGAATGGCTACACCTTC.

V and J are TRBV12-3 or TRBV12-4 and TRBJ1-1, with D unresolved. V gave up 1 base and J gave up 7 bases, with 19 bases separating them. The CDR3 totals 16 residues. CDR3 region: CASSLDIGSLASEAFF. The CDR3 DNA reads TGTGCCAGCAGTTTAGATATAGGGTCCTTGGCAAGTGAAGCTTTCTTT.

There are a few counts of this clonotype. This CDR3 is CASGGRSSYEQYF. The CDR3 DNA reads TGTGCCTCCGGGGGACGCAGCTCCTACGAGCAGTACTTC. The genes are TRBV9 and TRBJ2-7, with D tentatively TRBD2 (6 bases). The CDR3 consists of 13 residues. Germline CDR1 and CDR2: SGDLS and YYNGEE. V was cut by 10 bases and J by 0 bases, with 14 bases left in between. Filled out from reference TRBV9 and TRBJ2-7, the complete variable domain reads DSGVTQTPKHLITATGQRVTLRCSPRSGDLSVYWYQQSLDQGLQFLIQYYNGEERAKGNILERFSAQQFPDLHSELNLSSLELGDSALYFCASGGRSSYEQYFGPGTRLTVT.

The chain is built from TRBV5-1 and TRBJ1-4; no definite D call. V gave up 4 bases and J gave up 6 bases, with 10 bases separating them. CDR1 is SGHRS and CDR2 is YFSETQ in the germline V gene. The length of the CDR3 is 13 residues. The CDR3 DNA reads as TGCGCCAGCAGCACAACCGTAGATGAAAAACTGTTTTTT. Its translation is CASSTTVDEKLFF.